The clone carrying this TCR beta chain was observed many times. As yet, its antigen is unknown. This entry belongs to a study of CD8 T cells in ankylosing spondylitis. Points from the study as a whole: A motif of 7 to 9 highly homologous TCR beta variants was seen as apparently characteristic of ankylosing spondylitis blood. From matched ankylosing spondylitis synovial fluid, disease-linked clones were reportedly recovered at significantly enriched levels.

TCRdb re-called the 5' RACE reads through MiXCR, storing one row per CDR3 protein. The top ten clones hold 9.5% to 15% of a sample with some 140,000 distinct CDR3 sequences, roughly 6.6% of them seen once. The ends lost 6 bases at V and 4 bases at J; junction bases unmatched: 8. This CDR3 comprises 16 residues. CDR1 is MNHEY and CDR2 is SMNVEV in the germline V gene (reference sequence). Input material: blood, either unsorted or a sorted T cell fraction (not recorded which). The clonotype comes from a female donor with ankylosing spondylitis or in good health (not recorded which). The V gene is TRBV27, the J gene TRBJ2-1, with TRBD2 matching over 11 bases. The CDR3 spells CASRGIAGGIYNEQFF. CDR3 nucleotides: TGTGCCAGCAGGGGTATAGCGGGGGGGATTTACAATGAGCAGTTCTTC.